The 14 T cell receptor beta chains below were found in one sample sequenced in a study of OX40 agonist ivuxolimab in advanced cancers. Here immunoSEQ multiplex PCR was the method, and the copy in TCRdb shows in-frame clones only, minus some. This sample yields roughly 73,000 clones, of which nearly 90% are seen a single time; less than 3% belongs to the top ten. The material sequenced was CD4+ or CD8+ T cells sorted from blood, taken in a trial of the OX40 agonist ivuxolimab. The receptors come from an adult with an advanced solid tumor such as melanoma, head and neck, liver or kidney cancer.

V gene TRBV4-2 combines with J gene TRBJ2-5; D is possibly TRBD1 (6 bases). The V gene lost 0 bases and the J gene lost 5 bases, with 13 bases spanning the gap. Germline values: CDR1 LGHNA, CDR2 YNFKEQ. The CDR3 consists of 15 residues. The CDR3 DNA sequence: TGTGCCAGCAGCCAAGATGGACAGCCCCGTGAGACCCAGTACTTC. It codes for CASSQDGQPRETQYF.

The chain combines TRBV7-2 with TRBJ2-2; D is unresolved. The germline V and J ends were trimmed by 6 bases and 0 bases, with 8 bases remaining between them. The CDR3 is made up of 14 amino acids. The V gene's germline CDR1 is SGHTA and CDR2 FQGNSA. The CDR3 DNA sequence: TGTGCCAGCAGAGAAAATCCGAACACCGGGGAGCTGTTTTTT. Protein product: CASRENPNTGELFF.

V usage is TRBV6-1 and J usage is TRBJ2-1; TRBD1 is a possible D gene (6 bases). Germline-derived CDR1 and CDR2 are MNHNS and SASEGT. CDR3 size: 11 residues. The germline V and J ends were trimmed by 6 bases and 10 bases, with 10 bases remaining between them. CDR3 coding DNA: TGTGCCAGCAGCGACAGGACCGAGCAGTTCTTC. Protein: CASSDRTEQFF.

This chain connects TRBV7-2 to TRBJ1-6; D is unclear. The V end was cut by 1 base, the J end by 9 bases, with 13 bases between. Germline loops: CDR1 SGHTA, CDR2 FQGNSA. CDR3 length: 15 amino acids. The CDR3 is CASSLVAQEGSPLHF. Here the CDR3 DNA reads TGTGCCAGCAGCTTAGTTGCGCAGGAAGGTTCACCCCTCCACTTT.

This clone was seen only once. The identical CDR3 is also encoded by other nucleotide sequences in the sample. The chain employs TRBV5-1 and TRBJ2-5; TRBD1 aligns across 7 bases. CDR1 is SGHRS and CDR2 is YFSETQ in the germline V gene. The V segment lost 0 bases and the J segment 4 bases; nucleotides outside the gene matches: 6. The CDR3 totals 15 residues. CDR3 nucleotide sequence: TGCGCCAGCAGCTTGGCCTTGGCAGGGGGAGAGACCCAGTACTTC. Its protein is CASSLALAGGETQYF.

This chain uses TRBV7-8 with TRBJ1-4; the D is unclear. There are 14 residues in the CDR3. Germline CDR1 is SGHVS and CDR2 is FQNEAQ. With 5 bases removed from V and 8 bases from J, the gap between germline ends came to 15 bases. CDR3 sequence reads: CASSQLGREEKLFF. DNA of the CDR3: TGTGCCAGCAGCCAATTGGGTAGGGAGGAAAAACTGTTTTTT.

The chain has TRBV5-1 and TRBJ2-1; possible D gene TRBD1, 8 bases. Germline assignment: CDR1 SGHRS and CDR2 YFSETQ. CDR3 length: 17 amino acids. Between the trimmed V and J ends, which lost 3 bases and 7 bases, there was a span of 23 bases. The CDR3, as DNA: TGCGCCAGCAGCTCCGGGGGGCCAGGGGGCTTTAGTAATGAGCAGTTCTTC. This translates into CASSSGGPGGFSNEQFF.

Comments on this clone: The germline gene is not matched at one end of the junction; a read error may be the cause. The V call is TRBV2, the J call TRBJ1-1; D possibly corresponds to TRBD1 (5 bases). This CDR3 spans 12 amino acids. Germline CDR1 is SNHLY and CDR2 is FYNNEI. DNA for the CDR3: TGTACCAGCGTGGATAGGGGCACTGAAGCTTTCTTT. Its translation is CTSVDRGTEAFF.

The rearrangement links TRBV10-3 to TRBJ2-3; no firm D call. The germline V gene encodes CDR1 ENHRY and CDR2 SYGVKD. Trimming took off 4 bases at V and 4 bases at J, with 15 bases between the two ends. There are 15 residues in the CDR3. CDR3 sequence reads: CAISGGRSVSDTQYF. The CDR3 DNA reads as TGTGCCATCAGTGGAGGCCGGAGCGTCTCAGATACGCAGTATTTT.

V usage is TRBV5-1 and J usage is TRBJ1-2, with D hard to call. The V gene lost 0 bases and the J gene lost 4 bases, with 16 bases spanning the gap. Germline CDR1 reads SGHRS; CDR2 reads YFSETQ. This CDR3 contains 16 residues. DNA of the CDR3: TGCGCCAGCAGCTTGGGGGTACAGACCGTTTTCTATGGCTACACCTTC. It codes for CASSLGVQTVFYGYTF.

This clone has a single count. The chain is built from TRBV11-2 and TRBJ2-5, with D possibly matching TRBD2 (6 bases). This CDR3 has 13 amino acids. Per germline, CDR1 SGHAT and CDR2 FQNNGV. V shed 3 bases and J shed 5 bases, with 10 bases lying between them. As DNA, the CDR3 is TGTGCCAGCAGCTTGAGGGCGGGGGAGACCCAGTACTTC. Translated, it gives CASSLRAGETQYF.

The rearrangement joins TRBV2 to TRBJ2-2; D ambiguous. V lost 6 bases and J 5 bases, leaving 10 bases between the germline ends. CDR1 SNHLY and CDR2 FYNNEI come from the germline V gene. The CDR3 consists of 13 residues. The CDR3 loop reads CASRTQMTGELFF. The CDR3 nucleotides are TGTGCCAGCAGAACACAGATGACCGGGGAGCTGTTTTTT. Looking up the rest from reference TRBV2 and TRBJ2-2 gives the full variable domain: EPEVTQTPSHQVTQMGQEVILRCVPISNHLYFYWYRQILGQKVEFLVSFYNNEISEKSEIFDDQFSVERPDGSNFTLKIRSTKLEDSAMYFCASRTQMTGELFFGEGSRLTVL.

This chain connects TRBV27 to TRBJ1-2; D unresolved. The V and J ends lost 3 bases and 4 bases respectively, with 15 bases between them. This CDR3 is 15 amino acids long. Germline CDR1 is MNHEY and CDR2 is SMNVEV (reference sequence). The CDR3 spells CASSFLTSLGYGYTF. The CDR3 DNA reads TGTGCCAGCAGTTTCCTGACGTCTCTCGGCTATGGCTACACCTTC.

A few counts support this clone. The rearrangement links TRBV7-8 to TRBJ1-3; D is unclear. The CDR3 is made up of 16 amino acids. Trimming removed 5 bases from V and 1 base from J, with 15 bases in between. The germline CDR1 and CDR2 sequences are SGHVS and FQNEAQ. The CDR3 bases are TGTGCCAGCAGCCCCCGAAATCGGGCGTCTGGAAACACCATATATTTT. Its translation: CASSPRNRASGNTIYF.